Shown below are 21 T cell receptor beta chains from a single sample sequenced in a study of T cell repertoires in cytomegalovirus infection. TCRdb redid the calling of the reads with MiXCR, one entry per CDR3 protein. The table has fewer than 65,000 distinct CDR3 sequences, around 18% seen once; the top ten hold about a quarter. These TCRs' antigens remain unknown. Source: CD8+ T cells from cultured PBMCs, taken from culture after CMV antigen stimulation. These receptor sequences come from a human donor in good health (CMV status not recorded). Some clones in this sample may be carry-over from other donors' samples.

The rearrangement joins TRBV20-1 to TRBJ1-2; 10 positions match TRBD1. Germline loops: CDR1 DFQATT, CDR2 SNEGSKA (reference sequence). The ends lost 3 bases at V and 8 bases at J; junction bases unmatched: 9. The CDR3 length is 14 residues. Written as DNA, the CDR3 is TGCAGTGCTAGCCCGACAGGGGGCGCGGAAGGCTACACCTTC. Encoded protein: CSASPTGGAEGYTF.

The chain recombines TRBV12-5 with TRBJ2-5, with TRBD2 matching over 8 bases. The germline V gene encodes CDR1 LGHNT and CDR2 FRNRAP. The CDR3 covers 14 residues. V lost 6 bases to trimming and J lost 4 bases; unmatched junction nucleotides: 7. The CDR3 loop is CASGAGLVGETQYF. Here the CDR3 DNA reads TGTGCTAGTGGGGCGGGACTAGTCGGAGAGACCCAGTACTTC.

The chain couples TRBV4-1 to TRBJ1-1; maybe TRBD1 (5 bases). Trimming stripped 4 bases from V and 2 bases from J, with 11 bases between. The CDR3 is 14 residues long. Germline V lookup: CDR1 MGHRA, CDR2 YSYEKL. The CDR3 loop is CASSPQQANTEAFF. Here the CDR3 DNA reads TGCGCCAGCAGCCCGCAACAGGCAAACACTGAAGCTTTCTTT.

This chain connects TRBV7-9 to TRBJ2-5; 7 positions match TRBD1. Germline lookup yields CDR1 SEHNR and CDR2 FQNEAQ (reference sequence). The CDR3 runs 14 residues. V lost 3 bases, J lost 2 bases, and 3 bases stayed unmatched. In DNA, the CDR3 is TGTGCCAGCAGCTTCGGGACAGAACAAGAGACCCAGTACTTC. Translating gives CASSFGTEQETQYF.

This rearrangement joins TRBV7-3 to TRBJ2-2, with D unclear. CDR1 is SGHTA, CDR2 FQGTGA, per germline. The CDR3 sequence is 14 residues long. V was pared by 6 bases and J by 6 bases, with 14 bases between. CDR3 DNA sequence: TGTGCCAGCAGTATGACCGAAGGCCCCGGGGAGCTGTTTTTT. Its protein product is CASSMTEGPGELFF.

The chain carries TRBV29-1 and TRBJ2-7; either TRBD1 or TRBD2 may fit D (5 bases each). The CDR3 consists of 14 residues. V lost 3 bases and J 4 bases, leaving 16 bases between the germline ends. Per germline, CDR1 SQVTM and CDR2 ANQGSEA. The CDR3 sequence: CSVEGVNNDYEQYF. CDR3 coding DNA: TGCAGCGTTGAGGGGGTTAACAATGATTACGAGCAGTACTTC.

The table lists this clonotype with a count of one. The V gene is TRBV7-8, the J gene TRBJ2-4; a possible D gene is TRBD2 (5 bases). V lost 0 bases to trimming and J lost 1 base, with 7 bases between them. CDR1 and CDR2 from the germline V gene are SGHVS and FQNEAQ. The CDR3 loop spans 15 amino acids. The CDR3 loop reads CASSLAGVAKNIQYF. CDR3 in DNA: TGTGCCAGCAGCTTAGCGGGAGTTGCCAAAAACATTCAGTACTTC.

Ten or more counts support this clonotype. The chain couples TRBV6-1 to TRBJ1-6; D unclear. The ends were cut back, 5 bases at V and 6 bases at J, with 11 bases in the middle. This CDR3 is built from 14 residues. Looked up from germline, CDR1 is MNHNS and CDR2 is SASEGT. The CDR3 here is CASSPKGSNSPLHF. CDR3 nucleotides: TGTGCCAGCAGTCCAAAAGGGAGTAATTCACCCCTCCACTTT.

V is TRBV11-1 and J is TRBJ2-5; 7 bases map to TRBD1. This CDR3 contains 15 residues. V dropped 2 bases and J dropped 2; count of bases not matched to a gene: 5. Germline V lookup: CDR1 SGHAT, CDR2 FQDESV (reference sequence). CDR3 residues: CASSLRGQRQETQYF. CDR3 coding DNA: TGTGCCAGCAGCTTAAGGGGACAGCGGCAAGAGACCCAGTACTTC.

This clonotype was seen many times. The CDR3 nucleotides are TGTGCCAGCAGTGAAACAGGCGCCGACGAGCAGTACTTC. Translation gives CASSETGADEQYF. V and J are TRBV28 and TRBJ2-7, with D maybe TRBD1 (5 bases). The V gene lost 5 bases and the J gene lost 5 bases, with 13 bases spanning the gap. CDR1 is MDHEN, CDR2 SYDVKM, per germline. CDR3 length equals 13 residues.

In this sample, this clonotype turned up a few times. CDR3 loop: CASSPNPLSSYEQYF. The CDR3 DNA is TGTGCCAGCAGCCCTAACCCTTTGAGCTCCTACGAGCAGTACTTC. The chain recombines TRBV7-8 with TRBJ2-7; unclear D gene. Per germline, CDR1 SGHVS and CDR2 FQNEAQ. The CDR3 contains 15 residues. V dropped 5 bases and J dropped 0 bases, with 14 bases sitting between them.

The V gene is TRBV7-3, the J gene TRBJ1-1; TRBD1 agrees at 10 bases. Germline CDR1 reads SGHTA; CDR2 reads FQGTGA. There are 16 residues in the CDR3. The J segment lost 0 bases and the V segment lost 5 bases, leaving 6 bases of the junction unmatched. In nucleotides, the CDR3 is TGTGCCAGCAGCCCCCGGACAGGGGGATTGAACACTGAAGCTTTCTTT. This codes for CASSPRTGGLNTEAFF.

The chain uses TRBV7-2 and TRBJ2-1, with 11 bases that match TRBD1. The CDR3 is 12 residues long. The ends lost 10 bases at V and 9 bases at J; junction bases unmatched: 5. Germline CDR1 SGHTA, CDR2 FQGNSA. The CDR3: CATRTGGPEQFF. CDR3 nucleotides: TGTGCCACCAGGACAGGGGGCCCTGAGCAGTTCTTC. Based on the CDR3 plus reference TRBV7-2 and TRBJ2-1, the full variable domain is GAGVSQSPSNKVTEKGKDVELRCDPISGHTALYWYRQSLGQGLEFLIYFQGNSAPDKSGLPSDRFSAERTGGSVSTLTIQRTQQEDSAVYLCATRTGGPEQFFGPGTRLTVL.

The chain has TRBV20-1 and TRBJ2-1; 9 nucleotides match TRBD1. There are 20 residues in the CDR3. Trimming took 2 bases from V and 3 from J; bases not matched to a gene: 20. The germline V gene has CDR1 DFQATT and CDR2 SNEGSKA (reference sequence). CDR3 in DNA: TGCAGTGCTAGACCAACAGGGGGCAATGGTGAGGCAATATTCTACAATGAGCAGTTCTTC. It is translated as CSARPTGGNGEAIFYNEQFF.

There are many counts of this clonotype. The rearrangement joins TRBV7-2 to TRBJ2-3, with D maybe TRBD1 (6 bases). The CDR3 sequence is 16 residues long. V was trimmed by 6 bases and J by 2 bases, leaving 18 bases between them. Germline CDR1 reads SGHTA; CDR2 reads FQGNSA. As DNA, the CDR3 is TGTGCCAGCAGTCCTACAGGGTACCGGAACACAGATACGCAGTATTTT. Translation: CASSPTGYRNTDTQYF.

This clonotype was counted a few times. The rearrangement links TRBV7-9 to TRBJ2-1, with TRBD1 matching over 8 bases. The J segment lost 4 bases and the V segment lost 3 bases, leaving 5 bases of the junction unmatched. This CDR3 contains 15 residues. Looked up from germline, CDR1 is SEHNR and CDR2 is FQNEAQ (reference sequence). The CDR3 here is CASSFRTGPYNEQFF. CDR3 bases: TGTGCCAGCAGCTTCCGGACAGGGCCTTACAATGAGCAGTTCTTC.

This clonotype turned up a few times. CDR3 nucleotides: TGTGCCAGCAGCCAAGGCGGGGGGGGCACTGAAGCTTTCTTT. Translation: CASSQGGGGTEAFF. V usage is TRBV4-2 and J usage is TRBJ1-1, with a weak D call TRBD1 (5 bases). The ends were cut back, 1 base at V and 4 bases at J, with 10 bases in the middle. The germline V gene has CDR1 LGHNA and CDR2 YNFKEQ. CDR3 length equals 14 residues.

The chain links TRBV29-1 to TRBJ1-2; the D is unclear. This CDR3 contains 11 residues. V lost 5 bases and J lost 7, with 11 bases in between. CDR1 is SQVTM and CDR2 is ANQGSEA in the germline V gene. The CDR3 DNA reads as TGCAGCGTTTTTCGGCACGGTGGCTACACCTTC. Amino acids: CSVFRHGGYTF.

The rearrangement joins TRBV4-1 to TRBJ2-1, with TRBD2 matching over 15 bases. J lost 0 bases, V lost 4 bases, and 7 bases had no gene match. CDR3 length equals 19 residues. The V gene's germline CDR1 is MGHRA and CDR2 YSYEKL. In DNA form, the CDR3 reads TGCGCCAGCAGCCCCCCGGGACTAGCGGGGGGCAGCTCCTACAATGAGCAGTTCTTC. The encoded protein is CASSPPGLAGGSSYNEQFF.

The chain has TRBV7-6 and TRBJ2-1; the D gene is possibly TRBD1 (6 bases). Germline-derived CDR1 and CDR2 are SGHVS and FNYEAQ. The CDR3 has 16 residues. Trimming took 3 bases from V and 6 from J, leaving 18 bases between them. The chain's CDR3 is CASSFRDTEGPNEQFF. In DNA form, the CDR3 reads TGTGCCAGCAGCTTTCGGGACACCGAGGGCCCCAATGAGCAGTTCTTC.

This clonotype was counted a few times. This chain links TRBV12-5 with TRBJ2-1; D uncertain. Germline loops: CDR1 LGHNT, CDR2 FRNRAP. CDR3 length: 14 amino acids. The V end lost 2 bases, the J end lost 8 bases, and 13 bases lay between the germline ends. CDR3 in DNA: TGTGCTAGTGGTTTGAGTGCCGTTCGGGATGAGCAGTTCTTC. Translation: CASGLSAVRDEQFF.